The 14 T cell receptor beta chains below were found in one sample sequenced in a study of OX40 agonist ivuxolimab in advanced cancers. Libraries were prepared through the immunoSEQ multiplex PCR assay. This is the immuneACCESS table as TCRdb keeps it, with only in-frame sequences that have V and J called. A part of the clones is gone; compared with another copy, unresolved V genes explain less than half, and the rest is unexplained. For this sample the table gives 45,000 to 55,000 clones, of which 84% were detected only once. The ten largest clones take up roughly 1.1% of the sample. The sequenced sample was CD4+ or CD8+ T cells sorted from blood, obtained in a trial of the OX40 agonist ivuxolimab. The receptor set was obtained from an adult with an advanced solid tumor such as melanoma, head and neck, liver or kidney cancer.

V and J are TRBV29-1 and TRBJ2-3, with D possibly being TRBD1 or TRBD2 (6 bases each). CDR1 is SQVTM and CDR2 is ANQGSEA in the germline V gene. Deletions cut 3 bases from V and 6 bases from J, with 28 bases between. This CDR3 contains 18 residues. The CDR3 loop reads CSVEGHRWGASQSDTQYF. The CDR3 DNA is TGCAGCGTTGAGGGACATCGGTGGGGGGCCTCACAGTCGGATACGCAGTATTTT.

The CDR3 sequence is CASRETGGGTDTQYF. CDR3 DNA sequence: TGTGCCAGCAGAGAGACAGGGGGCGGGACAGATACGCAGTATTTT. The chain has TRBV2 and TRBJ2-3; the match to TRBD1 covers 10 bases. After removal of 6 bases from V and 3 bases from J, the junction contained 6 bases not matched to a gene. The germline V gene has CDR1 SNHLY and CDR2 FYNNEI. CDR3 length: 15 amino acids.

This rearrangement joins TRBV11-3 to TRBJ2-1, with 8 bases aligning to TRBD2. Trimming removed 1 base from V and 5 bases from J; junction bases left unmatched: 1. CDR3 length equals 14 residues. The germline V gene has CDR1 SGHNT and CDR2 YENEEA. CDR3 amino acids: CASSLAGGHNEQFF. CDR3 bases: TGTGCCAGCAGCTTAGCGGGAGGGCACAATGAGCAGTTCTTC.

The chain links TRBV5-1 to TRBJ2-3, with D possibly TRBD2 on 6 matching bases. Trimming took 0 bases from V and 4 from J, leaving 15 bases between them. The CDR3 sequence is 16 residues long. Germline values: CDR1 SGHRS, CDR2 YFSETQ. The CDR3 loop is CASSLEGGPSPDTQYF. The CDR3 DNA reads TGCGCCAGCAGCTTGGAAGGAGGGCCGTCCCCAGATACGCAGTATTTT.

The chain joins TRBV2 to TRBJ2-6, with 8 bases identical to TRBD2. V gave up 8 bases and J gave up 0 bases; unmatched junction bases: 12. The CDR3 loop spans 18 amino acids. From germline, CDR1 is SNHLY and CDR2 FYNNEI. Written as DNA, the CDR3 is TGTGCCAGCCGAAGAGGACTAGCCGAAATCTCTGGGGCCAACGTCCTGACTTTC. This encodes CASRRGLAEISGANVLTF. The whole variable domain, filled in from reference TRBV2 and TRBJ2-6, reads EPEVTQTPSHQVTQMGQEVILRCVPISNHLYFYWYRQILGQKVEFLVSFYNNEISEKSEIFDDQFSVERPDGSNFTLKIRSTKLEDSAMYFCASRRGLAEISGANVLTFGAGSRLTVL.

V is TRBV6-4 and J is TRBJ2-1, with TRBD2 identical over 10 bases. V lost 4 bases and J lost 8; bases outside the gene matches: 8. Looked up from germline, CDR1 is MRHNA and CDR2 is SNTAGT. The CDR3 loop spans 15 amino acids. In nucleotides, the CDR3 is TGTGCCAGCAGTGTAGCTAGCGGGAGCTGGGATGAGCAGTTCTTC. Amino acids: CASSVASGSWDEQFF.

This clone has only one observation. The chain uses TRBV18 and TRBJ2-7; no reliable D call. The V end lost 3 bases, the J end lost 7 bases, and 13 bases lay between the germline ends. This CDR3 has 13 residues. CDR1 KGHSH and CDR2 LQKENI come from the germline V gene. CDR3 nucleotides: TGTGCCAGCTCACCCCTAAGCGACTGGGAGCAGTACTTC. Its protein product is CASSPLSDWEQYF.

J is TRBJ1-2 and V is TRBV7-6; D not resolved. The CDR3 sequence is 13 residues long. Trimming cost V 4 bases and J 1 base, with 7 bases left between them. Germline values: CDR1 SGHVS, CDR2 FNYEAQ. The CDR3 region is CASSYQNNYGYTF. Written as DNA, the CDR3 is TGTGCCAGCAGCTATCAGAATAACTATGGCTACACCTTC.

The gene calls are TRBV28 and TRBJ1-1; D ambiguous. Trimming stripped 2 bases from V and 1 base from J, with 5 bases between. Germline values: CDR1 MDHEN, CDR2 SYDVKM. CDR3 length: 13 residues. CDR3 loop: CASSLAPNTEAFF. The CDR3 coding sequence is TGTGCCAGCAGTTTAGCCCCGAACACTGAAGCTTTCTTT.

The chain employs TRBV18 and TRBJ2-2; D possibly corresponds to TRBD1 (6 bases). This CDR3 comprises 17 residues. CDR1 is KGHSH and CDR2 is LQKENI in the germline V gene. Trimming pared 3 bases from V and 0 bases from J, leaving 14 bases between. The CDR3 DNA reads TGTGCCAGCTCACCTAAACAGGGTCTCGCGAACACCGGGGAGCTGTTTTTT. Its protein product is CASSPKQGLANTGELFF.

The chain couples TRBV5-4 to TRBJ1-6; D call uncertain. This CDR3 comprises 14 residues. V was clipped by 1 base and J by 10 bases, with 12 bases between them. Germline CDR1 and CDR2: SGHNT and YYREEE (reference sequence). DNA for the CDR3: TGTGCCAGCAGCTTGTTCGGTCCAGTCTCACCCCTCCACTTT. Translating gives CASSLFGPVSPLHF.

This sequence joins TRBV15 and TRBJ2-7; D perhaps matches TRBD2 (6 bases). This CDR3 spans 12 amino acids. Germline-derived CDR1 and CDR2 are LNHNV and YYDKDF (reference sequence). V lost 0 bases and J lost 7, with 7 bases in between. The CDR3 nucleotides read TGTGCCACCAGCAGAGATGGGGGGGAGCAGTACTTC. This encodes CATSRDGGEQYF.

The chain uses TRBV19 and TRBJ2-1, with a possible D match to TRBD1 (5 bases). V shed 5 bases and J shed 4 bases, with 18 bases lying between them. Germline-derived CDR1 and CDR2 are LNHDA and SQIVND (reference sequence). This CDR3 contains 16 residues. The CDR3 DNA reads TGTGCCAGTAGTGATCAGGGCTCTGCTCCGTACAATGAGCAGTTCTTC. This encodes CASSDQGSAPYNEQFF.

This chain links TRBV28 with TRBJ1-1; perhaps TRBD1 as D (5 bases). The CDR3 covers 13 residues. Trimming pared 8 bases from V and 2 bases from J, leaving 12 bases between. Germline CDR1 is MDHEN and CDR2 is SYDVKM. Here the CDR3 reads CASGETANTEAFF. In nucleotides, the CDR3 is TGTGCCAGCGGGGAGACAGCAAACACTGAAGCTTTCTTT.